A selection of T cell receptor beta chains follows, all from one sample in a study of blood T cell repertoires in COVID-19. Only in-frame clones appear in the TCRdb table, and some are missing; sequencing was by immunoSEQ multiplex PCR. Here the sample spans 300,000 to 400,000 clones, around 90% being singletons. What was sequenced was peripheral blood. Receptor source: a man over 45 with active or convalescent COVID-19. CDR3s include the opening cysteine and the closing phenylalanine or tryptophan. D genes are given only for firm matches. Clone size is given for some rows only: seen once, a few or many times, or a class if the clone is expanded.

v_call	d_call	clone_size	j_call	cdr3_aa	cdr3_nt
TRBV5-5	NA	NA	TRBJ1-5	CASSLGGRVDQPQHF	TGTGCCAGCAGCTTGGGGGGGCGCGTGGATCAGCCCCAGCATTTT
TRBV10-3	NA	NA	TRBJ1-2	CAISVGVDYGYTF	TGTGCCATCAGTGTCGGGGTCGACTATGGCTACACCTTC
TRBV5-6	NA	NA	TRBJ1-6	CASTTTGHSSYNSPLHF	TGTGCCAGCACCACGACGGGACACAGCTCCTATAATTCACCCCTCCACTTT
TRBV5-4	TRBD1	NA	TRBJ2-1	CASSLVDRGEQFF	TGTGCCAGCAGCTTGGTCGACAGGGGCGAGCAGTTCTTC
TRBV10-3	TRBD2	NA	TRBJ2-1	CAIRGVAPGLAGGQSSYNEQFF	TGTGCCATCAGGGGAGTAGCTCCGGGACTAGCGGGAGGGCAGAGCTCCTACAATGAGCAGTTCTTC
TRBV12-3/TRBV12-4	NA	NA	TRBJ1-5	CASSPHGQPQHF	TGTGCCAGCAGCCCACATGGTCAGCCCCAGCATTTT
TRBV2	NA	NA	TRBJ1-1	CASSETGQVNTEAFF	TGTGCCAGCAGTGAGACGGGACAAGTAAACACTGAAGCTTTCTTT
TRBV10-3	TRBD2	many	TRBJ2-3	CAISAGLATDTQYF	TGTGCCATCAGTGCGGGACTAGCTACAGATACGCAGTATTTT
TRBV10-3	NA	NA	TRBJ1-3	CAISEAGSGNTIYF	TGTGCCATCAGTGAGGCGGGGTCTGGAAACACCATATATTTT
TRBV25-1	TRBD2	few	TRBJ2-5	CASSDSTSGPPSNF	TGTGCCAGCAGTGATAGTACTAGCGGGCCGCCGTCGAACTTC
TRBV30	NA	NA	TRBJ1-5	CAWTDGGQPQHF	TGTGCCTGGACGGACGGAGGTCAGCCCCAGCATTTT
TRBV7-8	TRBD2	once	TRBJ2-2	CASSFGGANAGELFF	TGTGCCAGCAGCTTCGGGGGGGCGAACGCCGGGGAGCTGTTTTTT
TRBV2	TRBD1	NA	TRBJ1-5	CASSVDRASNQPQHF	TGTGCCAGCAGTGTGGACAGGGCCAGCAATCAGCCCCAGCATTTT
TRBV4-1	NA	once	TRBJ1-1	CASSQDDTGLSEAFF	TGCGCCAGCAGCCAAGATGATACAGGGTTATCCGAAGCTTTCTTT
TRBV7-8	NA	NA	TRBJ1-2	CASSLLNLAGYTF	TGTGCCAGCAGCTTACTGAATTTAGCGGGCTACACCTTC
TRBV6-1	NA	NA	TRBJ1-2	CASSEFPGRGSYGYTF	TGTGCCAGCAGTGAATTCCCGGGGCGGGGTAGCTATGGCTACACCTTC
TRBV5-4	TRBD1	NA	TRBJ1-4	CASSPQGTGTEKLFF	TGTGCCAGCAGCCCCCAAGGGACAGGGACTGAAAAACTGTTTTTT
TRBV14	TRBD2	NA	TRBJ2-1	CASSQDPSLAGYYNEQFF	TGTGCCAGCAGCCAAGACCCCTCCCTAGCGGGGTACTACAATGAGCAGTTCTTC
TRBV6-5	TRBD1	NA	TRBJ1-2	CASVPGQGAQGYTF	TGTGCCAGCGTCCCGGGACAGGGGGCGCAGGGCTACACCTTC
TRBV24-1	NA	NA	TRBJ1-5	CATSEPGEGQPQHF	TGTGCCACCAGTGAGCCAGGGGAGGGTCAGCCCCAGCATTTT
TRBV15	NA	NA	TRBJ1-5	CATSRDSGGSQPQHF	TGTGCCACCAGCAGAGATTCGGGGGGAAGTCAGCCCCAGCATTTT
TRBV10-3	NA	NA	TRBJ1-6	CAIRDSYNSPLHF	TGTGCCATCAGGGACAGTTATAATTCACCCCTCCACTTT
TRBV9	TRBD2	NA	TRBJ2-1	CASSVSPGGNEQFF	TGTGCCAGCAGCGTAAGTCCCGGGGGGAATGAGCAGTTCTTC
TRBV4-2	TRBD2	NA	TRBJ2-5	CASSQALTSGAQETQYF	TGTGCCAGCAGCCAAGCCCTGACTAGCGGGGCGCAAGAGACCCAGTACTTC
TRBV15	NA	NA	TRBJ1-4	CATSNRVTNEKLFF	TGTGCCACCAGCAACCGGGTCACTAATGAAAAACTGTTTTTT
TRBV30	NA	NA	TRBJ1-5	CAWSAGVRGQPQHF	TGTGCCTGGAGTGCAGGGGTCAGGGGACAGCCCCAGCATTTT
TRBV11-2	NA	NA	TRBJ1-2	CASSLALPIRQFWDYGYTF	TGTGCCAGCAGCCTGGCCCTACCTATCCGACAGTTTTGGGACTATGGCTACACCTTC
TRBV5-4	NA	NA	TRBJ2-7	CASSLWGVSYEQYF	TGTGCCAGCAGCTTGTGGGGGGTAAGCTACGAGCAGTACTTC
TRBV7-3	NA	NA	TRBJ2-3	CASSLGGAGTDTQYF	TGTGCCAGCAGCTTAGGGGGGGCTGGCACAGATACGCAGTATTTT
TRBV7-9	NA	NA	TRBJ1-1	CASSLIQGPNTEAFF	TGTGCCAGCAGTTTAATACAGGGACCGAACACTGAAGCTTTCTTT
TRBV2	NA	NA	TRBJ1-3	CASSQSGNTIYF	TGTGCCAGCAGCCAATCTGGAAACACCATATATTTT
TRBV14	TRBD1	NA	TRBJ1-2	CASSRTGSGGYTF	TGTGCCAGCAGCCGGACAGGAAGTGGTGGCTACACCTTC
TRBV5-1	NA	NA	TRBJ2-2	CASSLGGDAGELFF	TGCGCCAGCAGCTTGGGCGGGGATGCCGGGGAGCTGTTTTTT
TRBV3-1/TRBV3-2	TRBD1	NA	TRBJ2-7	CASSPDRGSEQYF	TGTGCCAGCAGCCCAGACAGGGGGTCCGAGCAGTACTTC
TRBV2	TRBD1	NA	TRBJ2-1	CASSGLGTGVNEQFF	TGTGCCAGCAGTGGGCTCGGGACAGGGGTCAATGAGCAGTTCTTC
TRBV10-1	TRBD1	NA	TRBJ1-5	CASSESTGISNQPQHF	TGCGCCAGCAGTGAGTCGACAGGGATTTCCAATCAGCCCCAGCATTTT
TRBV18	TRBD1	NA	TRBJ2-7	CASSPTAAGGREQYF	TGTGCCAGCTCACCAACGGCCGCAGGGGGACGCGAGCAGTACTTC
TRBV19	NA	few	TRBJ2-3	CASAIGGIATDTQYF	TGTGCCAGCGCCATCGGAGGGATTGCCACAGATACGCAGTATTTT
TRBV6-5	NA	NA	TRBJ2-5	CASSRDRGETQYF	TGTGCCAGCAGTCGCGACAGAGGAGAGACCCAGTACTTC
TRBV4-3	NA	NA	TRBJ1-2	CASSLGQDSWFFRYGYTF	TGCGCCAGCAGTCTAGGGCAGGACTCTTGGTTTTTCCGCTATGGCTACACCTTC
TRBV5-8	NA	NA	TRBJ1-2	CASSLTAGSGYTF	TGTGCCAGCAGCTTGACGGCAGGGTCCGGCTACACCTTC
TRBV21-1	NA	NA	TRBJ2-5	CASSERRGSRETQYF	TGTGCCAGCAGCGAAAGGAGAGGGTCCCGGGAGACCCAGTACTTC